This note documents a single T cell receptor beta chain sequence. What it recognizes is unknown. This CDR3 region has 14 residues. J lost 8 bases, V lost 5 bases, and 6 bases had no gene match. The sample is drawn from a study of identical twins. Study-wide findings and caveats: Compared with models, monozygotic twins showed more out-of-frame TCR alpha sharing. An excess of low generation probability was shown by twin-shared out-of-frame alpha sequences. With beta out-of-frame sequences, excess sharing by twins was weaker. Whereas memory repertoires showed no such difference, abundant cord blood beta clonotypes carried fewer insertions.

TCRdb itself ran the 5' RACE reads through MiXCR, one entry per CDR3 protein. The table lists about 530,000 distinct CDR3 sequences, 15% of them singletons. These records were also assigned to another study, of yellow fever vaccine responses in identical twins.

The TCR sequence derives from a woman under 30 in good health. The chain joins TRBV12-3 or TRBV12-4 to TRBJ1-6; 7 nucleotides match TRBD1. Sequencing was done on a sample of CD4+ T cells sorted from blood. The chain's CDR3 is CASSPDREYSPLHF. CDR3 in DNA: TGTGCCAGCAGTCCAGACAGGGAGTATTCACCCCTCCACTTT.